The TCR beta chain under discussion was sequenced for a study of blood T cell repertoires in COVID-19. Study summary: The origin of the acute and convalescent COVID-19 samples was the United States, Italy and Spain.

From germline, CDR1 is SQVTM and CDR2 ANQGSEA. Germline trimming cut 7 bases from V and 11 bases from J; bases unmatched to any gene: 13. There are 12 residues in the CDR3. Original handling: Reference gene primer amplification yielded estimated nucleated cell counts. Assay used: immunoSEQ multiplex PCR; TCRdb lists only in-frame clones, some missing. From that table come the V and J calls and clone size; the DNA was used to work out D and trimming. This sample has some 130,000 clones, with roughly 80% found just once. Ages ranged from roughly 18 to 100 years, with residence in fewer than 25 US areas.

The sequence came from a man between 25 and 39 years old who had recovered from COVID-19. Input material: PBMCs or T cells enriched from blood (not recorded which). The chain couples TRBV29-1 to TRBJ1-2; 7 nucleotides align to TRBD1. The CDR3 DNA reads TGCAGCGCCCTCACAGGGGAGAGGGGATACACCTTC. It codes for CSALTGERGYTF.